The 20 T cell receptor beta chains below come from one sample, sequenced in a study of blood T cell repertoires in COVID-19. Using immunoSEQ multiplex PCR, the repertoire was profiled, and TCRdb retains in-frame clones only, with some absent. The sample includes about 440,000 clones, about 92% seen only once; the top ten take about 0.57%. Sequenced: PBMCs or T cells enriched from blood (not recorded which). The receptor source for this set is a man in his late teens or twenties who had recovered from COVID-19.

In this sample, this clone turned up once. This CDR3 is also generated by other DNA sequences in the sample. The chain joins TRBV3-1 (or the pseudogene TRBV3-2) to TRBJ1-2, with 7 bases matching TRBD1. In germline, CDR1 is LGHDT, CDR2 YNNKEL (reference sequence). The trim removed 1 base at V and 8 bases at J, leaving 1 base unmatched. This CDR3 is 12 amino acids long. In nucleotides, the CDR3 is TGTGCCAGCAGCCAAGGAGGGGGCGGCTACACCTTC. This gives the protein CASSQGGGGYTF.

The chain couples TRBV15 to TRBJ1-3, with TRBD1 matching 11 bases. This CDR3 contains 14 residues. J gave up 2 bases and V 9 bases, and 3 bases lay outside the gene matches. The germline V gene encodes CDR1 LNHNV and CDR2 YYDKDF (reference sequence). CDR3 protein: CATGTGGTGNTIYF. Here the CDR3 DNA reads TGTGCCACTGGGACAGGGGGAACTGGAAACACCATATATTTT.

The gene calls are TRBV28 and TRBJ1-4; D is unresolved. The V end was cut by 4 bases, the J end by 8 bases, with 11 bases between. The germline V gene encodes CDR1 MDHEN and CDR2 SYDVKM. The CDR3 covers 13 residues. In nucleotides, the CDR3 is TGTGCCAGCAGTTCTGCTCTACAGGAAAAACTGTTTTTT. This translates into CASSSALQEKLFF.

The chain has TRBV2 and TRBJ2-1, with TRBD2 identical over 12 bases. Germline V gene data show CDR1 as SNHLY and CDR2 as FYNNEI. V was pared by 6 bases and J by 15 bases, with 6 bases of the junction left unmatched. This CDR3 region has 12 residues. CDR3 residues: CASSLAGGPAFF. CDR3 DNA sequence: TGTGCCAGCAGCCTAGCGGGGGGGCCGGCGTTCTTC.

This chain links TRBV4-1 with TRBJ2-4; tentative D call: TRBD2 (6 bases). Germline V gene lookup returns CDR1 MGHRA and CDR2 YSYEKL. Deletions cut 1 base from V and 1 base from J, with 17 bases between. This CDR3 comprises 18 residues. CDR3 protein: CASSQAPLGGVAKNIQYF. In DNA form, the CDR3 reads TGCGCCAGCAGCCAAGCGCCCCTGGGGGGAGTGGCCAAAAACATTCAGTACTTC.

The gene calls are TRBV11-2 and TRBJ2-7, with 7 bases lining up with TRBD1. V trimming: 4 bases; J trimming: 6 bases; junction bases outside the gene matches: 9. This CDR3 region has 14 residues. Germline lookup yields CDR1 SGHAT and CDR2 FQNNGV. Written as DNA, the CDR3 is TGTGCCAGCAGCTCGACGACAGGGTCGGGCGAGCAGTACTTC. It encodes CASSSTTGSGEQYF.

V and J are TRBV2 and TRBJ1-6; possible D gene TRBD1, 6 bases. This CDR3 is 13 amino acids long. V lost 4 bases and J lost 9, with 10 bases in between. Looked up from germline, CDR1 is SNHLY and CDR2 is FYNNEI. The chain's CDR3 is CASSGQAVSPLHF. The CDR3 DNA is TGTGCCAGCAGTGGACAGGCCGTTTCACCCCTCCACTTT.

The V gene is TRBV19, the J gene TRBJ1-5; D gene ambiguous. The germline CDR1 and CDR2 sequences are LNHDA and SQIVND (reference sequence). CDR3 size: 13 residues. Deletions cut 3 bases from V and 3 bases from J, with 6 bases between. CDR3 protein: CASSMADNQPQHF. CDR3 nucleotide sequence: TGTGCCAGTAGTATGGCAGACAATCAGCCCCAGCATTTT.

V usage is TRBV7-2 and J usage is TRBJ2-7; TRBD2 matches 12 bases. This CDR3 spans 16 amino acids. Germline CDR1 reads SGHTA; CDR2 reads FQGNSA. Trimming took 1 base from V and 7 from J; bases not matched to a gene: 8. The CDR3 DNA is TGTGCCAGCAGCTTAGATTCTAGCGGGAGGGCCCAGGAGCAGTACTTC. It encodes CASSLDSSGRAQEQYF.

The chain links TRBV10-1 to TRBJ2-1, with TRBD2 matching over 11 bases. The CDR3 has 16 residues. Germline lookup yields CDR1 WNHNN and CDR2 SYGVQD (reference sequence). The ends lost 6 bases at V and 4 bases at J; junction bases unmatched: 8. The CDR3 reads CASSPNSGRGYNEQFF. The CDR3 DNA is TGCGCCAGCAGCCCCAATAGCGGGAGGGGGTACAATGAGCAGTTCTTC.

This clone was detected only a few times. The chain couples TRBV10-3 to TRBJ1-2, with unresolved D. The V gene lost 0 bases and the J gene lost 4 bases, with 3 bases spanning the gap. The V gene's germline CDR1 is ENHRY and CDR2 SYGVKD. The CDR3 is 12 residues long. In DNA form, the CDR3 reads TGTGCCATCAGTGAGTCGGCCTATGGCTACACCTTC. It encodes CAISESAYGYTF.

V usage is TRBV4-1 and J usage is TRBJ2-5; a possible D gene is TRBD2 (5 bases). Trimming took 0 bases from V and 5 from J, leaving 13 bases between them. Germline V gives CDR1 MGHRA, CDR2 YSYEKL. The length of the CDR3 is 15 residues. This CDR3 is CASSQDRGFGETQYF. The CDR3 DNA reads TGCGCCAGCAGCCAAGATAGAGGGTTCGGCGAGACCCAGTACTTC.

This clone was found once. V gene TRBV18 combines with J gene TRBJ2-5, with D possibly TRBD2 on 5 matching bases. The CDR3 is 12 amino acids. V dropped 3 bases and J dropped 4 bases, with 6 bases sitting between them. Germline V gene lookup returns CDR1 KGHSH and CDR2 LQKENI. The CDR3 is CASSPEGETQYF. The CDR3 nucleotides read TGTGCCAGCTCACCTGAGGGAGAGACCCAGTACTTC.

This clone has only one observation. The V and J genes are TRBV2 and TRBJ1-2; 7 positions match TRBD1. J gave up 6 bases and V 4 bases, and 8 bases lay outside the gene matches. From germline, CDR1 is SNHLY and CDR2 FYNNEI. CDR3 length equals 14 residues. DNA for the CDR3: TGTGCCAGCAGTGTCGGACAGGAGACCAATGGCTACACCTTC. Translated: CASSVGQETNGYTF.

V usage is TRBV14 and J usage is TRBJ2-2; D is unclear. The CDR3 length is 14 residues. Germline CDR1 is SGHDN and CDR2 is FVKESK. V dropped 2 bases and J dropped 3 bases, with 7 bases sitting between them. The CDR3 region has the DNA TGTGCCAGCAGCCAACTGTCTGACACCGGGGAGCTGTTTTTT. Protein sequence: CASSQLSDTGELFF.

The chain links TRBV11-2 to TRBJ2-7; TRBD1 aligns across 9 bases. The V gene's germline CDR1 is SGHAT and CDR2 FQNNGV. The CDR3 length is 13 residues. V lost 5 bases, J lost 4 bases, and 3 bases stayed unmatched. The CDR3 region has the DNA TGTGCCAGCAGCGGGACAGGGCATTACGAGCAGTACTTC. The encoded protein is CASSGTGHYEQYF.

This chain uses TRBV7-3 with TRBJ1-6; D may be TRBD1 (5 bases). The V and J ends lost 2 bases and 10 bases respectively, with 12 bases between them. Germline CDR1 is SGHTA and CDR2 is FQGTGA. The CDR3 has 14 residues. The CDR3 bases are TGTGCCAGCAGCTTAGGTGCAGGGTCGTCACCCCTCCACTTT. Translating gives CASSLGAGSSPLHF.

The CDR3 is CASRPYARETQYF. The CDR3, as DNA: TGTGCCAGCAGACCCTACGCCCGGGAGACCCAGTACTTC. The J gene is TRBJ2-5, the V gene TRBV5-6; D not certain. Germline CDR1 reads SGHDT; CDR2 reads YYEEEE. The germline V and J ends were trimmed by 5 bases and 5 bases, with 13 bases remaining between them. The CDR3 runs 13 residues.

This chain joins TRBV7-3 and TRBJ1-1; weak D call: TRBD1 (6 bases). Trimming shortened V by 3 bases and J by 0 bases, and 17 bases separated the two germline ends. The germline gives CDR1 SGHTA, CDR2 FQGTGA. The CDR3 is made up of 17 amino acids. CDR3 in DNA: TGTGCCAGCAGCTTGAGACAGGTCTCTAAGTTGAACACTGAAGCTTTCTTT. It encodes CASSLRQVSKLNTEAFF.

The rearrangement uses TRBV10-3 and TRBJ1-5; the D is unclear. CDR1 ENHRY and CDR2 SYGVKD come from the germline V gene. V lost 0 bases and J 2 bases, leaving 11 bases between the germline ends. This CDR3 has 16 amino acids. CDR3 in amino acids: CAISESTRGGNQPQHF. For the CDR3, the DNA is TGTGCCATCAGTGAGTCGACCCGCGGGGGCAATCAGCCCCAGCATTTT.